This passage covers 27 T cell receptor beta chains from one sample sequenced in a study of cytomegalovirus exposure and HLA in healthy donors. Sequenced by immunoSEQ multiplex PCR; TCRdb stores in-frame clones only, minus some. The sample consists of 170,000 or so clones, around 84% of them appearing once. The sequencing input was PBMCs. The origin of the receptors is a man between 18 and 29 years old in good health and CMV-seropositive.

CDR3 amino acids: CATSSSGSMTGELFF. The CDR3 DNA sequence: TGTGCCACCAGCAGTAGCGGGAGCATGACCGGGGAGCTGTTTTTT. This chain links TRBV15 with TRBJ2-2; 9 positions match TRBD2. The germline gives CDR1 LNHNV, CDR2 YYDKDF (reference sequence). V gave up 3 bases and J gave up 5 bases; unmatched junction bases: 4. This CDR3 has 15 amino acids.

With regard to this clone: The junction departs from germline at one end; a sequencing error may be responsible. The chain links TRBV7-3 to TRBJ2-1; D might be TRBD2 (5 bases). CDR1 is SGHTA and CDR2 is FQGTGA in the germline V gene. This CDR3 comprises 15 residues. The CDR3 region has the DNA TGTGCCAGCAGCCTAACTAGAAGCTCCTACAATGAGCAGTTCTTC. Its protein is CASSLTRSSYNEQFF.

The chain joins TRBV7-8 to TRBJ1-6; D not resolved. V gave up 1 base and J gave up 0 bases, with 7 bases separating them. The CDR3 is 16 residues long. In germline, CDR1 is SGHVS, CDR2 FQNEAQ. CDR3 nucleotides: TGTGCCAGCAGCTTAGGCAAGAGCTCCTATAATTCACCCCTCCACTTT. Protein product: CASSLGKSSYNSPLHF.

The rearrangement links TRBV11-2 to TRBJ2-5; D remains ambiguous. With 5 bases removed from V and 5 bases from J, the gap between germline ends came to 12 bases. This CDR3 comprises 13 residues. Germline V CDR1 and CDR2: SGHAT, FQNNGV. Written as DNA, the CDR3 is TGTGCCAGCAGCCCGTGGGCCACCGAGACCCAGTACTTC. Protein product: CASSPWATETQYF. Using reference TRBV11-2 and TRBJ2-5 for the parts outside the CDR3, the full variable domain is EAGVAQSPRYKIIEKRQSVAFWCNPISGHATLYWYQQILGQGPKLLIQFQNNGVVDDSQLPKDRFSAERLKGVDSTLKIQPAKLEDSAVYLCASSPWATETQYFGPGTRLLVL.

The chain is built from TRBV28 and TRBJ1-1; D is ambiguous. The ends were cut back, 10 bases at V and 7 bases at J, with 13 bases in the middle. Germline loops: CDR1 MDHEN, CDR2 SYDVKM. CDR3 length: 11 amino acids. This chain's CDR3 is CATIKSYEAFF. The CDR3 DNA reads TGTGCCACTATAAAGTCGTATGAAGCTTTCTTT.

The V gene is TRBV19, the J gene TRBJ2-1; TRBD2 matches 10 bases. The length of the CDR3 is 15 residues. Per the germline V gene, CDR1 is LNHDA and CDR2 is SQIVND (reference sequence). The ends lost 5 bases at V and 7 bases at J; junction bases unmatched: 8. The DNA for the CDR3 is TGTGCCAGTAGTGTCGCTAGCGGGAGCGAGAATGAGCAGTTCTTC. Protein sequence: CASSVASGSENEQFF.

This clone occurred once. This chain links TRBV2 with TRBJ2-5; 8 bases are a match to TRBD2. This CDR3 spans 14 amino acids. Germline CDR1 SNHLY, CDR2 FYNNEI. After removal of 6 bases from V and 4 bases from J, the junction contained 7 bases not matched to a gene. The DNA of the CDR3 is TGTGCCAGCAGCCGGGGGGGCGGGGCAGAGACCCAGTACTTC. Its protein is CASSRGGGAETQYF.

V usage is TRBV6-5 and J usage is TRBJ2-3, with unresolved D. Per germline, CDR1 MNHEY and CDR2 SVGAGI. CDR3 length equals 14 residues. With 6 bases removed from V and 0 bases from J, the gap between germline ends came to 10 bases. CDR3 coding DNA: TGTGCCAGCAGCGTGCGATCTAGCACAGATACGCAGTATTTT. Protein product: CASSVRSSTDTQYF.

This clone was recorded once. This chain links TRBV7-9 with TRBJ2-1; a weak D match, TRBD2 (5 bases). Germline values: CDR1 SEHNR, CDR2 FQNEAQ (reference sequence). Trimming took 5 bases from V and 4 from J, leaving 9 bases between them. The CDR3 has 13 residues. The CDR3 sequence is CASSESGYNEQFF. In nucleotides, the CDR3 is TGTGCCAGCAGCGAGAGCGGATACAATGAGCAGTTCTTC. The full variable domain, its missing parts supplied by reference TRBV7-9 and TRBJ2-1, is DTGVSQNPRHKITKRGQNVTFRCDPISEHNRLYWYRQTLGQGPEFLTYFQNEAQLEKSRLLSDRFSAERPKGSFSTLEIQRTEQGDSAMYLCASSESGYNEQFFGPGTRLTVL.

The CDR3 DNA reads as TGTGCCAGCAGCCCTAGCGGGAGAACCTACAATGAGCAGTTCTTC. As protein: CASSPSGRTYNEQFF. This chain connects TRBV5-4 to TRBJ2-1, with 10 nucleotides matching TRBD2. Germline V gives CDR1 SGHNT, CDR2 YYREEE (reference sequence). With V trimmed by 4 bases and J by 2 bases, 3 bases remained unmatched. This CDR3 region has 15 residues.

The chain uses TRBV27 and TRBJ1-2; no reliable D call. The germline CDR1 and CDR2 sequences are MNHEY and SMNVEV (reference sequence). This CDR3 has 13 residues. V was clipped by 3 bases and J by 5 bases, with 10 bases between them. As DNA, the CDR3 is TGTGCCAGCAGTTTTTCCGGTTTTTATGGCTACACCTTC. Translation gives CASSFSGFYGYTF.

V usage is TRBV28 and J usage is TRBJ2-7; 8 nucleotides align to TRBD1. V shed 5 bases, J shed 2 bases, and the junction held 8 bases outside the gene matches. The CDR3 is made up of 15 amino acids. From germline, CDR1 is MDHEN and CDR2 SYDVKM. The CDR3 DNA is TGTGCCAGCAGTCCTTGGGCAGGGGGCCCCTACGAGCAGTACTTC. It codes for CASSPWAGGPYEQYF. The full variable domain, with the rest looked up from reference TRBV28 and TRBJ2-7, is DVKVTQSSRYLVKRTGEKVFLECVQDMDHENMFWYRQDPGLGLRLIYFSYDVKMKEKGDIPEGYSVSREKKERFSLILESASTNQTSMYLCASSPWAGGPYEQYFGPGTRLTVT.

This chain joins TRBV19 and TRBJ2-1, with 8 bases fitting TRBD2. From germline, CDR1 is LNHDA and CDR2 SQIVND (reference sequence). The V segment lost 3 bases and the J segment 8 bases; nucleotides outside the gene matches: 6. This CDR3 contains 14 residues. The CDR3 loop is CASSIAGRAHEQFF. The DNA of the CDR3 is TGTGCCAGTAGTATCGCCGGGAGGGCCCATGAGCAGTTCTTC.

This clone was detected only a few times. The J gene is TRBJ2-1, the V gene TRBV6-4, with 8 bases fitting TRBD2. With V trimmed by 0 bases and J by 3 bases, 1 base remained unmatched. CDR1 is MRHNA and CDR2 is SNTAGT in the germline V gene. The CDR3 contains 15 residues. The CDR3 DNA is TGTGCCAGCAGTGACTCTAGCGGGAACTACAATGAGCAGTTCTTC. As protein: CASSDSSGNYNEQFF.

The rearrangement links TRBV1 to TRBJ2-7; the D segment call TRBD2 is taken from the table without a DNA check. TRBV1 is labeled a pseudogene. The CDR3 spans 19 residues. CDR3 region: CTSSQFASRPAGASYEQYF. The DNA for the CDR3 is TGCACCAGCAGCCAGTTTGCCTCAAGGCCAGCGGGAGCATCCTACGAGCAGTACTTC.

The chain has TRBV5-4 and TRBJ2-5; the D gene is possibly TRBD1 (5 bases). Deletions cut 1 base from V and 1 base from J, with 11 bases between. This CDR3 spans 15 amino acids. In germline, CDR1 is SGHNT, CDR2 YYREEE (reference sequence). CDR3 DNA: TGTGCCAGCAGCTTGTGGGGCCTCACCCAAGAGACCCAGTACTTC. Its translation is CASSLWGLTQETQYF.

In this sample, this clone turned up a few times. The chain couples TRBV5-1 to TRBJ2-7; 9 bases are a match to TRBD1. The germline gives CDR1 SGHRS, CDR2 YFSETQ. The CDR3 is 15 amino acids. V lost 5 bases and J lost 3; bases outside the gene matches: 9. CDR3 protein: CASSSPGQGFYEQYF. The CDR3 coding sequence is TGCGCCAGCAGTTCACCGGGACAGGGATTCTACGAGCAGTACTTC.

This clone was seen only once. The chain employs TRBV13 and TRBJ2-2; 8 bases map to TRBD2. This CDR3 is built from 16 residues. Germline values: CDR1 PRHDT, CDR2 FYEKMQ (reference sequence). The V and J ends lost 7 bases and 7 bases, in that order; junction bases with no gene match: 14. Written as DNA, the CDR3 is TGTGCCAGCAACCAAAACGTGCGGGGGGCCTACGGGGAGCTGTTTTTT. Protein sequence: CASNQNVRGAYGELFF.

This chain uses TRBV28 with TRBJ2-7; tentatively, D is TRBD2 (5 bases). Germline lookup yields CDR1 MDHEN and CDR2 SYDVKM. The CDR3 is 13 residues long. V lost 4 bases to trimming and J lost 5 bases, with 12 bases between them. CDR3 protein: CASSSQRGNEQYF. CDR3 DNA: TGTGCCAGCAGTTCCCAACGGGGTAACGAGCAGTACTTC.

The chain uses TRBV5-1 and TRBJ2-5; D not certain. Trimming took off 4 bases at V and 1 base at J, with 11 bases between the two ends. The CDR3 is made up of 14 amino acids. The germline V gene encodes CDR1 SGHRS and CDR2 YFSETQ. This CDR3 reads CASSRDSGQETQYF. The CDR3 region has the DNA TGCGCCAGCAGCCGAGATTCCGGCCAAGAGACCCAGTACTTC.

The V and J genes are TRBV2 and TRBJ1-1; D not certain. This CDR3 region has 14 residues. Germline CDR1 SNHLY, CDR2 FYNNEI. Trimming removed 6 bases at V and 7 bases at J, with 18 bases between. The CDR3 sequence: CASSVTRLEGEAFF. CDR3 sequence (DNA): TGTGCCAGCAGCGTTACTCGACTGGAGGGTGAAGCTTTCTTT.

The J gene is TRBJ1-5, the V gene TRBV18; D ambiguous. Trimming took off 5 bases at V and 5 bases at J, with 16 bases between the two ends. Germline assignment: CDR1 KGHSH and CDR2 LQKENI. The CDR3 is made up of 15 amino acids. The CDR3 DNA reads TGTGCCAGCTCAGGATCACAGAGGGCCGATCAGCCCCAGCATTTT. Protein: CASSGSQRADQPQHF.

The chain combines TRBV5-1 with TRBJ2-3; D is unclear. The germline gives CDR1 SGHRS, CDR2 YFSETQ. V was shortened by 0 bases and J by 0 bases, with 11 bases between the two germline ends. The CDR3 is made up of 16 amino acids. As DNA, the CDR3 is TGCGCCAGCAGCTTGGAGCCAGGTTCTAGCACAGATACGCAGTATTTT. It codes for CASSLEPGSSTDTQYF.

The chain joins TRBV6-6 to TRBJ1-6; D unclear. Trimming removed 2 bases from V and 7 bases from J, with 9 bases in between. The CDR3 length is 14 residues. Germline CDR1 reads MNHNY; CDR2 reads SVGAGI (reference sequence). CDR3 bases: TGTGCCAGCAGTTACAGGGAGGGCAATTCACCCCTCCACTTT. Its protein product is CASSYREGNSPLHF.

The chain recombines TRBV19 with TRBJ2-1, with TRBD1 matching 7 bases. The CDR3 extends over 15 amino acids. Germline trimming cut 4 bases from V and 4 bases from J; bases unmatched to any gene: 7. The V gene's germline CDR1 is LNHDA and CDR2 SQIVND (reference sequence). CDR3 DNA: TGTGCCAGTAGTACCCGACAGGGATCATACAATGAGCAGTTCTTC. Its translation is CASSTRQGSYNEQFF.

J is TRBJ2-3 and V is TRBV29-1; D is uncertain. V lost 7 bases to trimming and J lost 6 bases, with 17 bases between them. The germline V gene encodes CDR1 SQVTM and CDR2 ANQGSEA. This CDR3 comprises 13 residues. CDR3 bases: TGCAGCGCCGAACCGGGTCGACGGGATACGCAGTATTTT. It codes for CSAEPGRRDTQYF.

This chain connects TRBV9 to TRBJ2-7; 9 bases are shared with TRBD2. The junction had 7 bases not matched to a gene; V was cut back by 3 bases and J by 6 bases. Germline CDR1 reads SGDLS; CDR2 reads YYNGEE. CDR3 length: 14 residues. The DNA of the CDR3 is TGTGCCAGCAGCGAGGTAGCGGGAGCGACCGAGCAGTACTTC. Encoded protein: CASSEVAGATEQYF.